Below are 9 T cell receptor beta chains sequenced from a single sample in a study of T cell repertoires in cytomegalovirus infection. TCRdb passed the reads through MiXCR, listing each CDR3 protein once. The sample has 360,000 or so distinct CDR3 sequences, about 35% seen once; the top ten hold around an eighth. Their recognized antigens are unknown. Here the sequenced sample was cultured PBMCs, taken from culture after CMV antigen stimulation. These receptors were taken from a human donor in good health (CMV status not recorded). Some clones in this sample may be carry-over from other donors' samples.

This clonotype was found many times. The chain is built from TRBV7-2 and TRBJ2-5; 8 positions match TRBD1. Germline CDR1 reads SGHTA; CDR2 reads FQGNSA. There are 17 residues in the CDR3. J was trimmed by 4 bases and V by 2 bases; bases with no gene match: 12. This CDR3 is CASSLNLVAGGGETQYF. The CDR3 DNA reads as TGTGCCAGCAGCTTAAATTTGGTCGCAGGGGGCGGAGAGACCCAGTACTTC.

The chain employs TRBV9 and TRBJ1-1; no clear D gene. The CDR3 contains 15 residues. Looked up from germline, CDR1 is SGDLS and CDR2 is YYNGEE. Trimming left V 0 bases short and J 5 bases short, with 14 bases between. CDR3 nucleotides: TGTGCCAGCAGCGTAGGCACAGCCCCGAGGACTGAAGCTTTCTTT. Amino acid sequence: CASSVGTAPRTEAFF.

As regards this clonotype: An end of the junction differs from the germline gene, which may be a read error. V and J are TRBV7-9 and TRBJ2-5; D may be TRBD2 (5 bases). Germline loops: CDR1 SEHNR, CDR2 FQNEAQ (reference sequence). The length of the CDR3 is 15 residues. The CDR3: CASSLAGGYQETQSF. The CDR3 nucleotides are TGTGCCAGCAGCTTAGCGGGCGGGTACCAAGAGACCCAGTCCTTC.

The gene calls are TRBV28 and TRBJ2-1; TRBD2 matches 8 bases. This CDR3 has 17 amino acids. The V gene end was trimmed by 5 bases and the J gene end by 9 bases; junction bases not matched to a gene: 18. Looked up from germline, CDR1 is MDHEN and CDR2 is SYDVKM. The CDR3, as DNA: TGTGCCAGCAGTAGGACTAGCCGTATTTCGTCGCAAGGTGAGCAGTTCTTC. Translation: CASSRTSRISSQGEQFF.

The chain employs TRBV20-1 and TRBJ2-2; D may be TRBD2 (5 bases). The CDR3 totals 16 residues. CDR1 and CDR2 (germline): DFQATT, SNEGSKA (reference sequence). With 0 bases removed from V and 2 bases from J, the gap between germline ends came to 13 bases. DNA of the CDR3: TGCAGTGCTAGAGATCGTAAGGACTCTAACACCGGGGAGCTGTTTTTT. It yields the protein CSARDRKDSNTGELFF.

The chain joins TRBV20-1 to TRBJ2-2, with unresolved D. Trimming cost V 3 bases and J 4 bases, with 9 bases left between them. In germline, CDR1 is DFQATT, CDR2 SNEGSKA (reference sequence). This CDR3 contains 13 residues. CDR3 bases: TGCAGTGCTAGTAGGCTGACCACCGGGGAGCTGTTTTTT. Translating it yields CSASRLTTGELFF.

Ten or more counts support this clonotype. The rearrangement joins TRBV7-2 to TRBJ2-3, with D uncertain. Trimming shortened V by 4 bases and J by 2 bases, and 4 bases separated the two germline ends. Germline lookup yields CDR1 SGHTA and CDR2 FQGNSA. The CDR3 sequence is 12 residues long. The CDR3 DNA sequence: TGTGCCAGCAGCTCCCTCACAGATACGCAGTATTTT. Its protein is CASSSLTDTQYF.

This chain uses TRBV4-3 with TRBJ2-1; D gene uncertain. Germline loops: CDR1 LGHNA, CDR2 YSLEER. The CDR3 totals 14 residues. The V end lost 1 base, the J end lost 4 bases, and 8 bases lay between the germline ends. CDR3 sequence reads: CASSQAVGYNEQFF. The CDR3 region has the DNA TGCGCCAGCAGCCAAGCCGTAGGGTACAATGAGCAGTTCTTC.

The CDR3 loop reads CSARTGIRPGELFF. CDR3 bases: TGCAGTGCCAGGACAGGGATAAGACCCGGGGAGCTGTTTTTT. The chain uses TRBV20-1 and TRBJ2-2; the match to TRBD1 covers 8 bases. This CDR3 comprises 14 residues. Trimming took 6 bases from V and 6 from J; bases not matched to a gene: 9. Germline loops: CDR1 DFQATT, CDR2 SNEGSKA (reference sequence).